A single sample gave rise to the 2 T cell receptor beta chains below, sequenced in a study of T cells after yellow fever vaccination. TCRdb reanalysed the 5' RACE reads using MiXCR and keeps one entry per CDR3 protein. Of hundreds of thousands of distinct CDR3 sequences detected, around 19% appear once; the ten largest clones hold roughly a sixth. This specimen consisted of PBMCs, obtained before the yellow fever booster vaccination. All receptors come from a man aged 18 to 35 who received the YFV17D yellow fever vaccine.

The gene calls are TRBV23-1 and TRBJ2-4; D may be TRBD1 or TRBD2 (5 bases each). TRBV23-1 is recorded as an ORF, its role being uncertain. CDR3 length: 18 residues. The V and J ends lost 10 bases and 7 bases respectively, with 32 bases between them. CDR3 nucleotides: TGCGCCAAACCCTCCGTGCAGGACGCAAGCCCCGAGGGGAACATTCAGTACTTC. Its translation: CAKPSVQDASPEGNIQYF.

This clonotype was seen more than once but under ten times. In DNA form, the CDR3 reads TGTGCCAGCACCCCATGGGGCTATGAGCAGTTCTTC. Protein product: CASTPWGYEQFF. The chain combines TRBV7-9 with TRBJ2-1, with D possibly being TRBD1 (5 bases). The V end was cut by 7 bases, the J end by 8 bases, with 12 bases between. This CDR3 spans 12 amino acids. Per the germline V gene, CDR1 is SEHNR and CDR2 is FQNEAQ (reference sequence).